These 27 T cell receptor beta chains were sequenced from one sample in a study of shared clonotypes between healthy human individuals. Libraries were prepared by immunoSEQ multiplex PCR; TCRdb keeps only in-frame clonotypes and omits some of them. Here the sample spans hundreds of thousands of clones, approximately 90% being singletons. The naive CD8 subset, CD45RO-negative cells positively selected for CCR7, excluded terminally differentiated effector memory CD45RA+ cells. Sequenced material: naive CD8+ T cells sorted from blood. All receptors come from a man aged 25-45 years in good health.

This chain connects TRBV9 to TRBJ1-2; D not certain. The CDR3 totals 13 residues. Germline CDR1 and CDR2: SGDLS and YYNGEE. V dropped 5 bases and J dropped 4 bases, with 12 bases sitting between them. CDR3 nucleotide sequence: TGTGCCAGCAGTGGAGGGCTGGGCTATGGCTACACCTTC. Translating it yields CASSGGLGYGYTF.

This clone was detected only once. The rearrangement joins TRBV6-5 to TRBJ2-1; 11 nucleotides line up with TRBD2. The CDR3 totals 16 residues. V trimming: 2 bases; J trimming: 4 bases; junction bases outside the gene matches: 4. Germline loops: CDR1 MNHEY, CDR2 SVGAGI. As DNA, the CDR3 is TGTGCCAGCAGTTACACTAGCGGGAGTTCTTACAATGAGCAGTTCTTC. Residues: CASSYTSGSSYNEQFF.

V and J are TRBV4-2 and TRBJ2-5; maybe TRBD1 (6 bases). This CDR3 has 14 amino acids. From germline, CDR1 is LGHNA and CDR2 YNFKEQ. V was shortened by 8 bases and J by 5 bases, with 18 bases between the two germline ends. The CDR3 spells CASSPYTGLETQYF. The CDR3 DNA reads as TGTGCCAGCTCTCCATACACAGGGCTGGAGACCCAGTACTTC.

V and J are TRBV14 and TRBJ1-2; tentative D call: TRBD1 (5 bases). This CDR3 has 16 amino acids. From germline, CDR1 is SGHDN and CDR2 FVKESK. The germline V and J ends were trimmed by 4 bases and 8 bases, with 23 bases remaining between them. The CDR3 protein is CASSRLMGPPERGYTF. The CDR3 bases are TGTGCCAGCAGCCGCCTAATGGGACCTCCAGAAAGAGGCTACACCTTC.

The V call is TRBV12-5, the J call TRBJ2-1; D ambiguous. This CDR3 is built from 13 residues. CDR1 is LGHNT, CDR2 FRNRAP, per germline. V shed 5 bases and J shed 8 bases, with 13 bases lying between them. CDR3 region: CASGGGLGYEQFF. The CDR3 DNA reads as TGTGCTAGTGGTGGCGGCCTGGGCTATGAGCAGTTCTTC.

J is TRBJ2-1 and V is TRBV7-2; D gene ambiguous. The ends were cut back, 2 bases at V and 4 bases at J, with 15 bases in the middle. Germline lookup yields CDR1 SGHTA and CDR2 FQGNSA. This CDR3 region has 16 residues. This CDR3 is CASSLRSDGGYNEQFF. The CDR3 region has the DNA TGTGCCAGCAGCTTAAGGTCGGACGGTGGGTACAATGAGCAGTTCTTC. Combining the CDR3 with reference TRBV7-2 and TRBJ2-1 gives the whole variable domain GAGVSQSPSNKVTEKGKDVELRCDPISGHTALYWYRQSLGQGLEFLIYFQGNSAPDKSGLPSDRFSAERTGGSVSTLTIQRTQQEDSAVYLCASSLRSDGGYNEQFFGPGTRLTVL.

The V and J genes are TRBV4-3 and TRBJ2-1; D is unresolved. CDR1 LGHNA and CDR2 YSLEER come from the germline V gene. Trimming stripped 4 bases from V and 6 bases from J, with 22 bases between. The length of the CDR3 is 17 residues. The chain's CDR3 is CASSPDVSNYVGNEQFF. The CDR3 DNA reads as TGCGCCAGCAGCCCGGACGTCTCGAATTACGTAGGCAATGAGCAGTTCTTC.

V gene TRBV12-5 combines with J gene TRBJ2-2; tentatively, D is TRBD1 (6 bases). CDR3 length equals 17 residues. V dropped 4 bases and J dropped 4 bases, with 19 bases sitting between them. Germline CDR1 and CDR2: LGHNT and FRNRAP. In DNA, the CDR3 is TGTGCTAGTGGTTCTTATCCCGGGACAAAACCCACCGGGGAGCTGTTTTTT. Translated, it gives CASGSYPGTKPTGELFF.

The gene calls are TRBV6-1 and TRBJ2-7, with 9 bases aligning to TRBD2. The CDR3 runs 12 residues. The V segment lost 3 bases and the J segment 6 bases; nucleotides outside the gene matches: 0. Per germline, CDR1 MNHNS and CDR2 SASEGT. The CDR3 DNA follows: TGTGCCAGCAGTGATAGCGGGAGCGAGCAGTACTTC. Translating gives CASSDSGSEQYF.

The CDR3 DNA is TGCGCCAGCAGCCCGACCCGGACAGGCTTACACTACGAGCAGTACTTC. It is translated as CASSPTRTGLHYEQYF. The chain couples TRBV4-3 to TRBJ2-7, with 7 bases aligning to TRBD1. The CDR3 length is 16 residues. Germline CDR1 is LGHNA and CDR2 is YSLEER. V was clipped by 4 bases and J by 3 bases; unmatched bases: 12.

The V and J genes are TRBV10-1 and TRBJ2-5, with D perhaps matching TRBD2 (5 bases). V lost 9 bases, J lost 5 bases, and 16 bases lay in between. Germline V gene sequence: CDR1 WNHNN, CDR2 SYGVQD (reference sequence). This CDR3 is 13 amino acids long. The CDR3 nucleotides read TGCGCCAGTAGGCTAGAGGGAGTTGAGACCCAGTACTTC. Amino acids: CASRLEGVETQYF.

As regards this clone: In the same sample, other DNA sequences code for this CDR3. The CDR3 sequence: CASSPGQNYGYTF. The CDR3 nucleotides are TGTGCCAGCAGCCCAGGACAGAACTATGGCTACACCTTC. The rearrangement links TRBV14 to TRBJ1-2, with D tentatively TRBD1 (6 bases). Germline lookup yields CDR1 SGHDN and CDR2 FVKESK. The CDR3 sequence is 13 residues long. V lost 4 bases and J 2 bases, leaving 8 bases between the germline ends.

The CDR3 reads CASSGPGQGDNYGYTF. In DNA form, the CDR3 reads TGTGCCAGCAGCGGACCGGGACAGGGAGACAACTATGGCTACACCTTC. The chain recombines TRBV9 with TRBJ1-2, with 9 bases identical to TRBD1. From germline, CDR1 is SGDLS and CDR2 YYNGEE. There are 16 residues in the CDR3. With 3 bases clipped from V and 2 bases from J, the junction kept 8 bases outside the gene matches.

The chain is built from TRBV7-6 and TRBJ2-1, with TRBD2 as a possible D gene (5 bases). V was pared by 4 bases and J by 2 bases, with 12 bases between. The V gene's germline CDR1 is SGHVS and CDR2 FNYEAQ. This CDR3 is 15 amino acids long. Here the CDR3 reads CASSSLSGTYNEQFF. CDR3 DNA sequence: TGTGCCAGCAGCTCCCTCAGCGGAACCTACAATGAGCAGTTCTTC.

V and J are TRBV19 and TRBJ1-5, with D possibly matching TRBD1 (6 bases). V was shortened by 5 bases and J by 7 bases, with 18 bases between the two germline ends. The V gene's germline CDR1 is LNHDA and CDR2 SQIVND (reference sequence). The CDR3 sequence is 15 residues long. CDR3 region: CASSLRRGPGQPQHF. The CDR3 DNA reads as TGTGCCAGTAGTCTCCGACGGGGGCCCGGGCAGCCCCAGCATTTT.

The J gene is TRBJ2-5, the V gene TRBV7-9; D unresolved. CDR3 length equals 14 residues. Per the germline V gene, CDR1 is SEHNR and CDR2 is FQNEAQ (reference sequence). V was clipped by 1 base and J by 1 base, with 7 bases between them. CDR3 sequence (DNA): TGTGCCAGCAGCTTAGAGAGGACCCAAGAGACCCAGTACTTC. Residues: CASSLERTQETQYF.

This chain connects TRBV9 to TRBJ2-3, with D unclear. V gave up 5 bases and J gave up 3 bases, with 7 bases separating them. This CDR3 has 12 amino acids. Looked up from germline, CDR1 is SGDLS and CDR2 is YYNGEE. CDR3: CASSLGTDTQYF. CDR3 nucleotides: TGTGCCAGCAGTCTAGGGACAGATACGCAGTATTTT.

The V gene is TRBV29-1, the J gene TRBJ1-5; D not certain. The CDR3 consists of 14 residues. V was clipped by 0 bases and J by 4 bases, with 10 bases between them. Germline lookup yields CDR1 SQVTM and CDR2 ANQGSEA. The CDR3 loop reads CSVEDPAGNQPQHF. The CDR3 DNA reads TGCAGCGTTGAAGATCCCGCGGGAAATCAGCCCCAGCATTTT.

The CDR3 bases are TGTGCCTGGGTCTCGAATCCGGGATTCACCGGGGAGCTGTTTTTT. This translates into CAWVSNPGFTGELFF. The chain uses TRBV30 and TRBJ2-2; tentatively, D is TRBD2 (5 bases). Deletions cut 5 bases from V and 4 bases from J, with 17 bases between. Per the germline V gene, CDR1 is GTSNPN and CDR2 is SVGIG (reference sequence). CDR3 length: 15 residues.

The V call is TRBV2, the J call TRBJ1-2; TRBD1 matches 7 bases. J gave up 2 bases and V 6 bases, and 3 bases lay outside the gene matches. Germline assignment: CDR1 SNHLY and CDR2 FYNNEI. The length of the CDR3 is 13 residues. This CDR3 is CASRGTANYGYTF. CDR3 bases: TGTGCCAGCAGGGGGACAGCAAACTATGGCTACACCTTC.

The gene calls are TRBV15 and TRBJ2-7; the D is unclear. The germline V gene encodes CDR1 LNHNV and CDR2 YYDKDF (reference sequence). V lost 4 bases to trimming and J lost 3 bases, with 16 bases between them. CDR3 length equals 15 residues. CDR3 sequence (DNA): TGTGCCACCAGCACATTTTCAACGCCGGGCTACGAGCAGTACTTC. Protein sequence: CATSTFSTPGYEQYF.

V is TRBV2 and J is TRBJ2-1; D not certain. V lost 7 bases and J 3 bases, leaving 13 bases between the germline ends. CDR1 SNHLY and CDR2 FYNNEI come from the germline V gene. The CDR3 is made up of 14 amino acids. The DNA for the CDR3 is TGTGCCAGCATTGGTCGGCAGAACTACAATGAGCAGTTCTTC. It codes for CASIGRQNYNEQFF.

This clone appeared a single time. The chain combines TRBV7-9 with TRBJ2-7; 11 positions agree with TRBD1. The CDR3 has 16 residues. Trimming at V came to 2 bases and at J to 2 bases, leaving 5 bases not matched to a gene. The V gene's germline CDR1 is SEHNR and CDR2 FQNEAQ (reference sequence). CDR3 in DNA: TGTGCCAGCAGCTTATTCGGACAGGGGGCCGCCTACGAGCAGTACTTC. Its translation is CASSLFGQGAAYEQYF.

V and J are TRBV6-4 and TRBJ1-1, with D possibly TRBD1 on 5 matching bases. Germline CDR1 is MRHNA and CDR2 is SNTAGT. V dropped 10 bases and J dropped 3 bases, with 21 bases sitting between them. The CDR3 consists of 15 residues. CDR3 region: CANEKIGTVYTEAFF. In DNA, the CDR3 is TGTGCCAACGAAAAAATAGGGACGGTATACACTGAAGCTTTCTTT.

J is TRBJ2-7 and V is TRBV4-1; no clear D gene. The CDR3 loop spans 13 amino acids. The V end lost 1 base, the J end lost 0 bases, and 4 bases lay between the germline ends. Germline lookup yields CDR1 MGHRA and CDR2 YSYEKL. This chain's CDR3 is CASSQGLSYEQYF. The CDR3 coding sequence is TGCGCCAGCAGCCAAGGCCTCTCCTACGAGCAGTACTTC.

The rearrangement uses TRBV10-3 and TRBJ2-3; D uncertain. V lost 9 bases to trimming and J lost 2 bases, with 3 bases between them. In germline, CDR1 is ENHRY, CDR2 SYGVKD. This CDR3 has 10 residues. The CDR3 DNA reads TGTGCCATATTCACAGATACGCAGTATTTT. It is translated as CAIFTDTQYF.

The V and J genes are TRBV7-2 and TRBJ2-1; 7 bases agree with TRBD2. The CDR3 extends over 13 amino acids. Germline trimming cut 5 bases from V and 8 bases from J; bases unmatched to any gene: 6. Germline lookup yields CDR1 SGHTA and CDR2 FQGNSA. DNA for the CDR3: TGTGCCAGCAGCCTCGGACTAGGCTATGAGCAGTTCTTC. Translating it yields CASSLGLGYEQFF.